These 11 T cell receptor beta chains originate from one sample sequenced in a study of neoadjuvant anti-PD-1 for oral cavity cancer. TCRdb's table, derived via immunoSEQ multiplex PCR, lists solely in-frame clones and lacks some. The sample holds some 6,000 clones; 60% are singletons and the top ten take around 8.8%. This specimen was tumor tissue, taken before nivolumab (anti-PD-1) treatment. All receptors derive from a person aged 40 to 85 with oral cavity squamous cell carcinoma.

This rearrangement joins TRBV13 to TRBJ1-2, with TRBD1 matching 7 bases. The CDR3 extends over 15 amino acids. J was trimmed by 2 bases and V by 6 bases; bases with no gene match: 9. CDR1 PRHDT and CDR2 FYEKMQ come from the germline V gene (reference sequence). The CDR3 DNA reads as TGTGCCAGCAGTAACCTCAGGGGACAGAACTATGGCTACACCTTC. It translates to CASSNLRGQNYGYTF.

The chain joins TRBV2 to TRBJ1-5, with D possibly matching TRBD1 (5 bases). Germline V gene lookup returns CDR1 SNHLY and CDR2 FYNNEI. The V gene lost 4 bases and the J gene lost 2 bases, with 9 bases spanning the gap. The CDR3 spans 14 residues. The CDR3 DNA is TGTGCCAGCAGTGGGCAGGGTCGCAATCAGCCCCAGCATTTT. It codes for CASSGQGRNQPQHF.

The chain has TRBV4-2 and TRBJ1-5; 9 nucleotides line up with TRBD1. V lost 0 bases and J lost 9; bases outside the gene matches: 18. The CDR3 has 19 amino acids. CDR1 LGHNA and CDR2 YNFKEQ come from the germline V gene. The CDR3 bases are TGTGCCAGCAGCCAAGAGACCTCGGACAGGGGTATTGTGTTTTGGCCCCAGCATTTT. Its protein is CASSQETSDRGIVFWPQHF.

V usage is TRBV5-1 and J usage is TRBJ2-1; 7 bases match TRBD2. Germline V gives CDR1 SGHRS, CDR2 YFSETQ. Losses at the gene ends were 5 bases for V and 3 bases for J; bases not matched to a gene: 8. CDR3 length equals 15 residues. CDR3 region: CASRITLAVYNEQFF. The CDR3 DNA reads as TGCGCCAGCAGAATAACTCTAGCGGTCTACAATGAGCAGTTCTTC.

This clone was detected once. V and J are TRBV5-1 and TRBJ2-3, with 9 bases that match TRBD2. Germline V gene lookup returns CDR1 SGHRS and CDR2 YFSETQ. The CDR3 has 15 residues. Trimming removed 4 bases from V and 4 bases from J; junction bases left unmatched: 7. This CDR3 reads CASSERSGSPDTQYF. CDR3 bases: TGCGCCAGCAGCGAACGTAGCGGGAGCCCAGATACGCAGTATTTT.

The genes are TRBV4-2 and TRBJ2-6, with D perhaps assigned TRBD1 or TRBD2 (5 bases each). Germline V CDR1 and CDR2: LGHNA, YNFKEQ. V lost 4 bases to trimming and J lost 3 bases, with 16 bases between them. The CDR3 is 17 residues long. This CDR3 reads CASSREGPGIGANVLTF. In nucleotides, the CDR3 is TGTGCCAGCAGCCGCGAGGGACCGGGCATTGGGGCCAACGTCCTGACTTTC.

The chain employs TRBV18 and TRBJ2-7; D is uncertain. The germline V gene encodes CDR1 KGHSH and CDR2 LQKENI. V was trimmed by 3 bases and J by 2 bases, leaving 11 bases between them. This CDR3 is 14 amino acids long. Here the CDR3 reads CASSPPGSPYEQYF. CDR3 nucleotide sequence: TGTGCCAGCTCACCCCCAGGATCACCCTACGAGCAGTACTTC.

The CDR3, as DNA: TGCGCCAGCAGCCAGGCCCAAGACAGGGCCCACTATGGCTACACCTTC. The encoded protein is CASSQAQDRAHYGYTF. This sequence joins TRBV4-1 and TRBJ1-2; 7 bases map to TRBD1. The CDR3 consists of 16 residues. Trimming took 3 bases from V and 3 from J; bases not matched to a gene: 10. CDR1 is MGHRA, CDR2 YSYEKL, per germline.

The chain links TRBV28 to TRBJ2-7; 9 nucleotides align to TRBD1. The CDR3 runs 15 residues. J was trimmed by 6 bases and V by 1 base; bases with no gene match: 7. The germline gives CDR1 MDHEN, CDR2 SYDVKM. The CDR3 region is CASSLFGTGSGEQYF. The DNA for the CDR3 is TGTGCCAGCAGTTTATTTGGGACAGGGAGCGGCGAGCAGTACTTC.

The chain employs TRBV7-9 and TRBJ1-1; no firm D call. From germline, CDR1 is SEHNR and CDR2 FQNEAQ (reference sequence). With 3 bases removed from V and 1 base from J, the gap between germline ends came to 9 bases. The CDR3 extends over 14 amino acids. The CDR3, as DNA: TGTGCCAGCAGCTTGAGACGGACGAACACTGAAGCTTTCTTT. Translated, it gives CASSLRRTNTEAFF.

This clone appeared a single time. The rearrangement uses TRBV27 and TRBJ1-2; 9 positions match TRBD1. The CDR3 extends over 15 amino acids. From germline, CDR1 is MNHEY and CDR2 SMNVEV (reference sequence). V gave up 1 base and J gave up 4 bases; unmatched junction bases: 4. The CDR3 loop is CASSLFTGGVYGYTF. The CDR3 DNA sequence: TGTGCCAGCAGTTTATTTACAGGGGGCGTCTATGGCTACACCTTC.